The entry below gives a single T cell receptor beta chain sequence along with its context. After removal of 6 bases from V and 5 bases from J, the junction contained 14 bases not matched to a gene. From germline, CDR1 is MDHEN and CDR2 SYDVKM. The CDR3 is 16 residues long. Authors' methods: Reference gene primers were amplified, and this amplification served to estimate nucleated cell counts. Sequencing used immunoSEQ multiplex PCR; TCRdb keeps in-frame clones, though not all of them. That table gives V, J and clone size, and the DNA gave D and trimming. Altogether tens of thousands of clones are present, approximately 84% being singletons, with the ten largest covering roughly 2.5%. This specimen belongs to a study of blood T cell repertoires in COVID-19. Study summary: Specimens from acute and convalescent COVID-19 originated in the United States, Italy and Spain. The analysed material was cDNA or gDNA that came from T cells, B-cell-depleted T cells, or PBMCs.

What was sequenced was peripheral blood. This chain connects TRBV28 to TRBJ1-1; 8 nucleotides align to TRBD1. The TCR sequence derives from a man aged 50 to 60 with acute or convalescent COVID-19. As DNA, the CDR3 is TGTGCCAGCAGCCGACAGGGGAGCTCTTGGGGGACTGAAGCTTTCTTT. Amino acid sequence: CASSRQGSSWGTEAFF. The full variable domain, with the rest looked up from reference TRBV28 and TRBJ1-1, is DVKVTQSSRYLVKRTGEKVFLECVQDMDHENMFWYRQDPGLGLRLIYFSYDVKMKEKGDIPEGYSVSREKKERFSLILESASTNQTSMYLCASSRQGSSWGTEAFFGQGTRLTVV.